These 26 T cell receptor beta chains were all obtained from the same sample, sequenced in a study of Ad26.COV2.S vaccination and SARS-CoV-2 variants. Profiling relied on immunoSEQ multiplex PCR, and the TCRdb table lists in-frame clones only, not all of them. The sample records 400,000 to 500,000 clones, roughly 87% being singletons. As for treatment: around 19 received Ad26.COV2.S at low or high dose, single or two shots; several received placebo; per-sample allocation not given. It was on day 63 after the first vaccine or placebo injection that samples were taken. The material was peripheral blood, obtained in a trial of Ad26.COV2.S vaccine versus placebo. Source of these receptors: a person between 18 and 65 years old who received the Ad26.COV2.S COVID-19 vaccine or a placebo.

J is TRBJ2-1 and V is TRBV9; D is possibly TRBD1 or TRBD2 (5 bases each). Trimming removed 0 bases from V and 0 bases from J, with 10 bases in between. Germline V gene lookup returns CDR1 SGDLS and CDR2 YYNGEE. The CDR3 contains 16 residues. CDR3 sequence (DNA): TGTGCCAGCAGCGTAGTAGGGGACCCCTCCTACAATGAGCAGTTCTTC. Translation: CASSVVGDPSYNEQFF.

The rearrangement links TRBV27 to TRBJ2-3, with TRBD1 as a possible D gene (6 bases). CDR3 length: 18 amino acids. In germline, CDR1 is MNHEY, CDR2 SMNVEV (reference sequence). V lost 0 bases and J 2 bases, leaving 18 bases between the germline ends. CDR3 sequence: CASSLSYQTGGHTDTQYF. In DNA form, the CDR3 reads TGTGCCAGCAGTTTATCCTATCAGACAGGCGGGCACACAGATACGCAGTATTTT.

The V call is TRBV12-3 or TRBV12-4, the J call TRBJ1-5; D call uncertain. With 4 bases removed from V and 6 bases from J, the gap between germline ends came to 7 bases. The CDR3 consists of 12 residues. CDR3 nucleotides: TGTGCCAGCAGTTCCACCCGTCAGCCCCAGCATTTT. Its protein is CASSSTRQPQHF.

J is TRBJ1-6 and V is TRBV7-2; D perhaps matches TRBD1 (6 bases). The CDR3 loop spans 16 amino acids. From germline, CDR1 is SGHTA and CDR2 FQGNSA. V was trimmed by 4 bases and J by 2 bases, leaving 12 bases between them. The CDR3 protein is CASSSEWTAYNSPLHF. CDR3 nucleotide sequence: TGTGCCAGCAGCTCGGAGTGGACAGCCTATAATTCACCCCTCCACTTT.

The V gene is TRBV27, the J gene TRBJ2-3; D possibly uses TRBD1 or TRBD2 (5 bases each). V was clipped by 6 bases and J by 2 bases, with 12 bases between them. CDR1 MNHEY and CDR2 SMNVEV come from the germline V gene (reference sequence). This CDR3 is built from 14 residues. CDR3 loop: CASRSGALTDTQYF. CDR3 DNA: TGTGCCAGCAGATCCGGGGCCCTCACAGATACGCAGTATTTT.

V gene TRBV5-6 combines with J gene TRBJ1-2; D ambiguous. Germline CDR1 is SGHDT and CDR2 is YYEEEE. V gave up 0 bases and J gave up 0 bases, with 12 bases separating them. The CDR3 loop spans 16 amino acids. The CDR3 here is CASSLAPSSTNYGYTF. CDR3 DNA sequence: TGTGCCAGCAGCTTGGCCCCCTCAAGCACTAACTATGGCTACACCTTC.

This clone was detected only once. This chain links TRBV9 with TRBJ2-2; 12 bases fit TRBD2. This CDR3 is built from 17 residues. The germline gives CDR1 SGDLS, CDR2 YYNGEE. The junction had 8 bases not matched to a gene; V was cut back by 5 bases and J by 3 bases. For the CDR3, the DNA is TGTGCCAGCAGGGCCGGGACTAGCGGGTCTTACACCGGGGAGCTGTTTTTT. This encodes CASRAGTSGSYTGELFF.

The chain links TRBV6-1 to TRBJ2-1, with a tentative D call TRBD1 (7 bases). Per germline, CDR1 MNHNS and CDR2 SASEGT. CDR3 length: 14 residues. Trimming shortened V by 2 bases and J by 8 bases, and 13 bases separated the two germline ends. CDR3 sequence: CASSEWQGGDEQFF. CDR3 nucleotides: TGTGCCAGCAGTGAATGGCAGGGGGGCGATGAGCAGTTCTTC.

The V call is TRBV9, the J call TRBJ1-3, with D unresolved. The CDR3 has 14 residues. The V end lost 1 base, the J end lost 9 bases, and 14 bases lay between the germline ends. CDR1 is SGDLS and CDR2 is YYNGEE in the germline V gene. DNA of the CDR3: TGTGCCAGCAGCGTAAGAAGTATGGAAGCCACCATATATTTT. It is translated as CASSVRSMEATIYF.

The V gene is TRBV30, the J gene TRBJ1-2; the D is unclear. Germline values: CDR1 GTSNPN, CDR2 SVGIG (reference sequence). This CDR3 spans 14 amino acids. Trimming removed 1 base at V and 2 bases at J, with 11 bases between. CDR3 in DNA: TGTGCCTGGAGTGGTACGGCCTTCAACTATGGCTACACCTTC. The encoded protein is CAWSGTAFNYGYTF. The whole variable domain, remainder taken from reference TRBV30 and TRBJ1-2, is SQTIHQWPATLVQPVGSPLSLECTVEGTSNPNLYWYRQAAGRGLQLLFYSVGIGQISSEVPQNLSASRPQDRQFILSSKKLLLSDSGFYLCAWSGTAFNYGYTFGSGTRLTVV.

The rearrangement uses TRBV3-1 (or the pseudogene TRBV3-2) and TRBJ1-3, with no clear D. Trimming stripped 1 base from V and 1 base from J, with 8 bases between. Germline-derived CDR1 and CDR2 are LGHDT and YNNKEL (reference sequence). This CDR3 has 15 residues. Here the CDR3 reads CASSQGSKSGNTIYF. In DNA, the CDR3 is TGTGCCAGCAGCCAAGGGAGTAAGTCTGGAAACACCATATATTTT.

The V and J genes are TRBV9 and TRBJ2-1; 11 bases are shared with TRBD2. The V gene end was trimmed by 4 bases and the J gene end by 8 bases; junction bases not matched to a gene: 23. The CDR3 totals 20 residues. Germline-derived CDR1 and CDR2 are SGDLS and YYNGEE. The CDR3 nucleotides read TGTGCCAGCAGCTCTCCTCCTTTTACTAGCGGGAGCTCGAGGAGCCATGAGCAGTTCTTC. This gives the protein CASSSPPFTSGSSRSHEQFF.

This chain joins TRBV7-8 and TRBJ2-5; the match to TRBD1 covers 8 bases. The CDR3 extends over 15 amino acids. CDR1 and CDR2 from the germline V gene are SGHVS and FQNEAQ. V dropped 7 bases and J dropped 0; count of bases not matched to a gene: 7. CDR3 sequence (DNA): TGTGCCAGCAACCTACTGACAGGGGACCAAGAGACCCAGTACTTC. Protein sequence: CASNLLTGDQETQYF.

The rearrangement joins TRBV7-9 to TRBJ1-1; D is ambiguous. The CDR3 spans 13 residues. The V gene's germline CDR1 is SEHNR and CDR2 FQNEAQ (reference sequence). Trimming cost V 3 bases and J 5 bases, with 10 bases left between them. CDR3 sequence reads: CASSFSQVTEAFF. CDR3 nucleotides: TGTGCCAGCAGCTTCTCCCAGGTAACTGAAGCTTTCTTT.

This chain uses TRBV3-1 (or the pseudogene TRBV3-2) with TRBJ1-6, with unresolved D. CDR3 length: 14 residues. V was trimmed by 1 base and J by 10 bases, leaving 11 bases between them. Germline V CDR1 and CDR2: LGHDT, YNNKEL (reference sequence). CDR3 in amino acids: CASSQGRERSPLHF. CDR3 nucleotides: TGTGCCAGCAGCCAAGGGCGGGAACGGTCACCCCTCCACTTT.

The chain employs TRBV10-3 and TRBJ2-7; no reliable D call. Trimming removed 10 bases from V and 2 bases from J, with 9 bases in between. The CDR3 sequence is 11 residues long. Germline CDR1 reads ENHRY; CDR2 reads SYGVKD. CDR3 sequence reads: CATGYPYEQYF. CDR3 sequence (DNA): TGTGCCACCGGGTACCCCTACGAGCAGTACTTC.

The rearrangement joins TRBV7-9 to TRBJ1-1; tentatively, D is TRBD1 (5 bases). The CDR3 covers 13 residues. V was clipped by 4 bases and J by 1 base, with 7 bases between them. Germline-derived CDR1 and CDR2 are SEHNR and FQNEAQ (reference sequence). CDR3 nucleotides: TGTGCCAGCAGCTCAGGACAGAACACTGAAGCTTTCTTT. This encodes CASSSGQNTEAFF.

CDR3 amino acids: CASSESQGQGQPQHF. CDR3 DNA sequence: TGTGCCAGCAGTGAATCGCAAGGGCAAGGTCAGCCCCAGCATTTT. This chain uses TRBV25-1 with TRBJ1-5; D is unresolved. This CDR3 is built from 15 residues. In germline, CDR1 is MGHDK, CDR2 SYGVNS. V was clipped by 1 base and J by 6 bases, with 13 bases between them.

This clone was found once. This sequence joins TRBV5-1 and TRBJ2-7, with D tentatively TRBD1 (6 bases). The germline V and J ends were trimmed by 3 bases and 6 bases, with 13 bases remaining between them. The CDR3 loop spans 13 amino acids. In germline, CDR1 is SGHRS, CDR2 YFSETQ. CDR3 protein: CASSSTTGTEQYV. The CDR3, as DNA: TGCGCCAGCAGCTCGACAACAGGGACCGAGCAGTACGTC.

About this clone: A junction boundary mismatches the germline segment, possibly from a read error. This chain links TRBV2 with TRBJ2-1; D gene unclear. The CDR3 totals 11 residues. The germline CDR1 and CDR2 sequences are SNHLY and FYNNEI. This CDR3 reads CASSAYSEQFF. The CDR3, as DNA: TGTGCCAGCAGCGCGTACAGTGAGCAGTTCTTC.

The rearrangement joins TRBV24-1 to TRBJ2-1; D is perhaps TRBD2 (5 bases). V lost 4 bases and J 2 bases, leaving 20 bases between the germline ends. This CDR3 spans 18 amino acids. Looked up from germline, CDR1 is KGHDR and CDR2 is SFDVKD. The CDR3 sequence: CATSDPSIGEIAYNEQFF. In DNA, the CDR3 is TGTGCCACCAGTGACCCCAGTATTGGGGAGATCGCCTACAATGAGCAGTTCTTC.

The chain joins TRBV5-1 to TRBJ1-2; D unclear. V gave up 0 bases and J gave up 4 bases, with 10 bases separating them. CDR3 length equals 14 residues. Germline CDR1 is SGHRS and CDR2 is YFSETQ. The CDR3: CASSLAPSLYGYTF. The CDR3, as DNA: TGCGCCAGCAGCTTGGCACCCTCACTCTATGGCTACACCTTC.

The rearrangement links TRBV5-4 to TRBJ2-2; TRBD2 agrees at 7 bases. The length of the CDR3 is 14 residues. The germline CDR1 and CDR2 sequences are SGHNT and YYREEE (reference sequence). The junction had 6 bases not matched to a gene; V was cut back by 7 bases and J by 3 bases. Here the CDR3 reads CASRERGYTGELFF. The CDR3, as DNA: TGTGCCAGCCGGGAGCGGGGCTACACCGGGGAGCTGTTTTTT.

This chain connects TRBV5-8 to TRBJ1-5, with no clear D. The V gene's germline CDR1 is SGHTS and CDR2 YDEGEE. This CDR3 spans 15 amino acids. V gave up 6 bases and J gave up 0 bases, with 13 bases separating them. CDR3 protein: CASKAGDYSNQPQHF. The DNA for the CDR3 is TGTGCCAGCAAGGCCGGGGATTATAGCAATCAGCCCCAGCATTTT.

This sequence joins TRBV5-4 and TRBJ1-1, with a tentative D call TRBD1 (5 bases). The V end was cut by 4 bases, the J end by 5 bases, with 12 bases between. Germline CDR1 and CDR2: SGHNT and YYREEE (reference sequence). The CDR3 sequence is 13 residues long. The CDR3 region is CASSRGWGTEAFF. The CDR3 DNA sequence: TGTGCCAGCAGCCGTGGTTGGGGGACTGAAGCTTTCTTT.

A few counts support this clone. The gene calls are TRBV2 and TRBJ1-5; D unclear. Germline loops: CDR1 SNHLY, CDR2 FYNNEI. The V gene lost 3 bases and the J gene lost 5 bases, with 11 bases spanning the gap. The CDR3 has 14 residues. The chain's CDR3 is CASSDRAADQPQHF. CDR3 bases: TGTGCCAGCAGTGACCGCGCAGCCGATCAGCCCCAGCATTTT. Based on the CDR3 plus reference TRBV2 and TRBJ1-5, the full variable domain is EPEVTQTPSHQVTQMGQEVILRCVPISNHLYFYWYRQILGQKVEFLVSFYNNEISEKSEIFDDQFSVERPDGSNFTLKIRSTKLEDSAMYFCASSDRAADQPQHFGDGTRLSIL.